The TCR beta chain described here comes from a study of blood T cell repertoires in COVID-19. The CDR3 length is 19 residues. With 1 base clipped from V and 4 bases from J, the junction kept 14 bases outside the gene matches. CDR1 and CDR2 (germline): SGHKS, YYEKEE (reference sequence). Profiling relied on immunoSEQ multiplex PCR, and the TCRdb table lists in-frame clones only, not all of them. The data show fewer than 400,000 clones, 80% to 90% seen once. The sequence came from a man younger than 45 with active or convalescent COVID-19. The chain links TRBV5-5 to TRBJ2-3; 11 bases are shared with TRBD2. Specimen: peripheral blood. CDR3 coding DNA: TGTGCCAGCAGCTTGATGGGCAGGGGTGATAGCGGGAGGGCAGATACGCAGTATTTT. Residues: CASSLMGRGDSGRADTQYF.